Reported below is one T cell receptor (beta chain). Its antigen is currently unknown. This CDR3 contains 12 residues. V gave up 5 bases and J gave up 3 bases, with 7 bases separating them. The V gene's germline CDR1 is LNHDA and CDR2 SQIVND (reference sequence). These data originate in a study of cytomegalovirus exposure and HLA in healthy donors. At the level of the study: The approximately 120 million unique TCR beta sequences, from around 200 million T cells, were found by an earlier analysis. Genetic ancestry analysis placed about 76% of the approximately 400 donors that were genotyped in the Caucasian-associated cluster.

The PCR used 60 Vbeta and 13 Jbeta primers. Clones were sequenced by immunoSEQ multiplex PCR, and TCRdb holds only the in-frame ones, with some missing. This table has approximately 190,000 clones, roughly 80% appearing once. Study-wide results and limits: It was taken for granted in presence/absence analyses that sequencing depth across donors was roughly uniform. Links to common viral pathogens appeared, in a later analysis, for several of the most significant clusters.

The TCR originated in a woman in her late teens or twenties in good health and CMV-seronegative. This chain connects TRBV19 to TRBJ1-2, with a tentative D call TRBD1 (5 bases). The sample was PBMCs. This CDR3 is CASSPRDYGYTF. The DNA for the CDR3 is TGTGCCAGTAGTCCCAGGGACTATGGCTACACCTTC.